The T cell receptor (beta chain) described here comes from a study of cytomegalovirus exposure and HLA in healthy donors. Broader study findings: The study assumed roughly uniform donor sequencing depth for presence/absence analyses. CMV serostatus was the sole immune exposure data available. Most subjects had HLA-A and HLA-B alleles reportedly predicted accurately by TCR beta sequences.

Remarks on this clone: The antigen is not known. One end of the junction does not line up with germline, which may come from a read error.

PCR amplification relied on 60 Vbeta primers (plus 13 Jbeta primers). Generated by immunoSEQ multiplex PCR, the TCRdb table keeps only in-frame clones and is missing some. The sample lists 100,000 to 150,000 clones, around 78% occurring once. CDR1 SEHNR and CDR2 FQNEAQ come from the germline V gene (reference sequence). The CDR3 extends over 13 amino acids. The chain recombines TRBV7-9 with TRBJ1-5; D remains ambiguous. This TCR was recovered from a man aged 45 to 65 in good health and CMV-seronegative. The sequencing sample was made of PBMCs. CDR3 in amino acids: CSSSSTDYQPQHF. The CDR3 nucleotides read TGTTCCAGCAGCTCGACTGATTATCAGCCCCAGCATTTT.